Listed here are 27 T cell receptor beta chains from one sample, sequenced in a study of blood T cells in healthy people across ages. The use of a sample-barcoded 5' primer and a J-beta primer mix characterized a second PCR of roughly 6 to 12 cycles. MiXCR was run by TCRdb on the 5' RACE reads, yielding one entry per CDR3 protein. The sample shows about 750,000 distinct CDR3 sequences, around half of them seen only once. Sample: blood. The origin of the receptors is an elderly man in good health.

This chain links TRBV20-1 with TRBJ2-7; 7 nucleotides align to TRBD1. The germline CDR1 and CDR2 sequences are DFQATT and SNEGSKA (reference sequence). The CDR3 runs to 14 residues. Losses at the gene ends were 3 bases for V and 6 bases for J; bases not matched to a gene: 11. CDR3 in amino acids: CSARIQGMWSEQYF. In DNA, the CDR3 is TGCAGTGCTAGGATACAGGGGATGTGGTCCGAGCAGTACTTC.

The chain combines TRBV9 with TRBJ2-1, with 10 bases that match TRBD2. Per germline, CDR1 SGDLS and CDR2 YYNGEE. This CDR3 has 17 residues. The V segment lost 2 bases and the J segment 7 bases; nucleotides outside the gene matches: 12. This CDR3 is CASSVLAGVVSGNEQFF. In DNA form, the CDR3 reads TGTGCCAGCAGCGTCCTAGCGGGAGTAGTTAGTGGGAATGAGCAGTTCTTC.

V is TRBV5-6 and J is TRBJ1-2; D is uncertain. The CDR3 contains 13 residues. The germline V gene encodes CDR1 SGHDT and CDR2 YYEEEE. V was shortened by 2 bases and J by 2 bases, with 7 bases between the two germline ends. The CDR3 DNA is TGTGCCAGCAGCTTAGAACAGAACTATGGCTACACCTTC. This gives the protein CASSLEQNYGYTF. The variable domain in full, with the rest retrieved from reference TRBV5-6 and TRBJ1-2, is DAGVTQSPTHLIKTRGQQVTLRCSPKSGHDTVSWYQQALGQGPQFIFQYYEEEERQRGNFPDRFSGHQFPNYSSELNVNALLLGDSALYLCASSLEQNYGYTFGSGTRLTVV.

This chain joins TRBV20-1 and TRBJ1-1; possibly TRBD1 for D (5 bases). This CDR3 comprises 14 residues. V lost 2 bases to trimming and J lost 2 bases, with 12 bases between them. Germline CDR1 reads DFQATT; CDR2 reads SNEGSKA (reference sequence). The CDR3 reads CSARKQGRNTEAFF. CDR3 nucleotides: TGCAGTGCTAGAAAGCAGGGACGAAACACTGAAGCTTTCTTT.

This clonotype turned up a few times. As DNA, the CDR3 is TGCAGTGCTAGAGATGGAAGGGCCAATCTACCCTACGAGCAGTACTTC. Translated: CSARDGRANLPYEQYF. The V call is TRBV20-1, the J call TRBJ2-7; D is undetermined. Per the germline V gene, CDR1 is DFQATT and CDR2 is SNEGSKA (reference sequence). The CDR3 loop spans 16 amino acids. Trimming left V 0 bases short and J 2 bases short, with 17 bases between.

V gene TRBV28 combines with J gene TRBJ2-3, with unresolved D. Germline CDR1 is MDHEN and CDR2 is SYDVKM. The CDR3 runs to 15 residues. V was pared by 3 bases and J by 2 bases, with 12 bases between. The CDR3 sequence is CASSFYGGNTDTQYF. The CDR3 region has the DNA TGTGCCAGCAGTTTCTATGGTGGGAACACAGATACGCAGTATTTT.

This clonotype has more than one count but fewer than ten. The rearrangement links TRBV29-1 to TRBJ2-7; no clear D. Germline assignment: CDR1 SQVTM and CDR2 ANQGSEA. This CDR3 is built from 13 residues. With 4 bases removed from V and 0 bases from J, the gap between germline ends came to 10 bases. The CDR3 DNA reads as TGCAGCGTTGTTGGTAGGGACTCCTACGAGCAGTACTTC. Its protein is CSVVGRDSYEQYF.

This clonotype was recorded a few times. This chain joins TRBV20-1 and TRBJ2-7; D is undetermined. Per the germline V gene, CDR1 is DFQATT and CDR2 is SNEGSKA (reference sequence). This CDR3 region has 12 residues. V lost 4 bases and J lost 5, with 12 bases in between. The CDR3 DNA follows: TGCAGTGCTACTCTAAATCACCACGAGCAGTACTTC. Protein product: CSATLNHHEQYF.

V and J are TRBV5-1 and TRBJ2-1; 7 positions match TRBD1. Trimming removed 4 bases from V and 5 bases from J; junction bases left unmatched: 9. Per germline, CDR1 SGHRS and CDR2 YFSETQ. The CDR3 runs to 15 residues. DNA of the CDR3: TGCGCCAGCAGCCAAGGACAGGCATTGGACAATGAGCAGTTCTTC. It translates to CASSQGQALDNEQFF.

V and J are TRBV7-2 and TRBJ2-1; D is unclear. V was clipped by 2 bases and J by 6 bases, with 20 bases between them. The CDR3 has 17 residues. Germline V gene lookup returns CDR1 SGHTA and CDR2 FQGNSA. CDR3 DNA sequence: TGTGCCAGCAGCTTATTAGGCGGCGTGATCGGTTTCAATGAGCAGTTCTTC. Its translation: CASSLLGGVIGFNEQFF. Full variable domain (outside the CDR3, taken from reference TRBV7-2 and TRBJ2-1): GAGVSQSPSNKVTEKGKDVELRCDPISGHTALYWYRQSLGQGLEFLIYFQGNSAPDKSGLPSDRFSAERTGGSVSTLTIQRTQQEDSAVYLCASSLLGGVIGFNEQFFGPGTRLTVL.

This chain joins TRBV7-2 and TRBJ1-5; D call uncertain. CDR1 SGHTA and CDR2 FQGNSA come from the germline V gene. The V end was cut by 1 base, the J end by 7 bases, with 11 bases between. CDR3 length equals 14 residues. The CDR3 region is CASSLEPGWQPQHF. Written as DNA, the CDR3 is TGTGCCAGCAGCTTAGAGCCGGGGTGGCAGCCCCAGCATTTT.

The CDR3, as DNA: TGTGCCAGCAGCTTAGTAGCGGGTGGGAGCGAGCAGTTCTTC. The encoded protein is CASSLVAGGSEQFF. This chain uses TRBV7-2 with TRBJ2-1, with 7 bases matching TRBD2. The CDR3 runs 14 residues. V trimming: 1 base; J trimming: 10 bases; junction bases outside the gene matches: 7. Germline V gene lookup returns CDR1 SGHTA and CDR2 FQGNSA.

The chain carries TRBV7-2 and TRBJ2-1; 9 bases line up with TRBD2. J lost 6 bases, V lost 1 base, and 4 bases had no gene match. CDR1 is SGHTA, CDR2 FQGNSA, per germline. The CDR3 has 15 residues. CDR3 bases: TGTGCCAGCAGCTTAGTGGCGGGAGGGGTCAATGAGCAGTTCTTC. It encodes CASSLVAGGVNEQFF.

This clonotype has a handful of counts. The genes are TRBV20-1 and TRBJ1-6, with D unclear. V was trimmed by 6 bases and J by 5 bases, leaving 14 bases between them. The CDR3 length is 14 residues. Germline V CDR1 and CDR2: DFQATT, SNEGSKA (reference sequence). CDR3 sequence: CSAVFGQNNSPLHF. The CDR3 DNA follows: TGCAGTGCCGTTTTTGGCCAGAATAATTCACCCCTCCACTTT.

CDR3 protein: CASGEESSTDTQYF. Here the CDR3 DNA reads TGTGCCAGCGGGGAAGAGTCGAGCACAGATACGCAGTATTTT. The J gene is TRBJ2-3, the V gene TRBV2; unclear D gene. This CDR3 comprises 14 residues. V gave up 8 bases and J gave up 0 bases, with 12 bases separating them. From germline, CDR1 is SNHLY and CDR2 FYNNEI. The entire variable domain, with the rest obtained from reference TRBV2 and TRBJ2-3, is as follows: EPEVTQTPSHQVTQMGQEVILRCVPISNHLYFYWYRQILGQKVEFLVSFYNNEISEKSEIFDDQFSVERPDGSNFTLKIRSTKLEDSAMYFCASGEESSTDTQYFGPGTRLTVL.

The V and J genes are TRBV21-1 and TRBJ2-7; no check of the table's D call, TRBD1, against the DNA was made. TRBV21-1 counts as a pseudogene. The CDR3 is 15 residues long. The CDR3 nucleotides are TGTGCCAGCAGCCCCGCCCGGACAGGGAATCACGAGCAGTACTTC. Residues: CASSPARTGNHEQYF.

This clonotype turned up a few times. J is TRBJ1-4 and V is TRBV7-2, with TRBD1 matching over 9 bases. Germline V gene data show CDR1 as SGHTA and CDR2 as FQGNSA. This CDR3 contains 15 residues. V lost 7 bases, J lost 12 bases, and 15 bases stayed unmatched. The CDR3 protein is CASTSLRDREGELFF. The CDR3 DNA is TGTGCCAGCACCTCCTTAAGGGACAGGGAGGGTGAACTGTTTTTT.

V and J are TRBV5-1 and TRBJ2-3, with 13 bases that match TRBD2. Germline V gene lookup returns CDR1 SGHRS and CDR2 YFSETQ. V trimming: 5 bases; J trimming: 4 bases; junction bases outside the gene matches: 4. This CDR3 has 15 residues. CDR3 in amino acids: CASRRTSGSSDTQYF. CDR3 DNA: TGCGCCAGCAGACGGACTAGCGGGAGCTCAGATACGCAGTATTTT.

This clonotype was observed a few times. V and J are TRBV5-5 and TRBJ1-2; no reliable D call. The length of the CDR3 is 14 residues. Trimming stripped 0 bases from V and 6 bases from J, with 12 bases between. Germline V gene sequence: CDR1 SGHKS, CDR2 YYEKEE (reference sequence). The CDR3 bases are TGTGCCAGCAGCTTGGAGGGCGCGGGTGATGGCTACACCTTC. This translates into CASSLEGAGDGYTF.

Turning to this clonotype: One end of the junction varies from germline; a read error may be responsible. The chain has TRBV2 and TRBJ2-5; 11 positions match TRBD1. Germline values: CDR1 SNHLY, CDR2 FYNNEI. The CDR3 runs 12 residues. CDR3 nucleotide sequence: TGTGCCGGCAGGGACAGGGGGGAGACCCAGTACTTC. Amino acid sequence: CAGRDRGETQYF.

CDR3 protein: CASSLADSPLYEQYF. DNA for the CDR3: TGTGCCAGCAGCTTGGCGGACAGTCCCCTCTACGAGCAGTACTTC. J is TRBJ2-7 and V is TRBV5-5; possibly TRBD1 for D (6 bases). The CDR3 has 15 residues. The germline CDR1 and CDR2 sequences are SGHKS and YYEKEE (reference sequence). V was clipped by 0 bases and J by 3 bases, with 13 bases between them.

The gene calls are TRBV12-3 or TRBV12-4 and TRBJ2-4; D is unclear. The DNA end is a closer match to TRBJ2-7, so the J assignment may be wrong. The CDR3 contains 14 residues. CDR3 protein: CASSLLGSPYEQYF. CDR3 DNA: TGTGCCAGCAGTTTACTGGGCTCCCCCTACGAGCAGTACTTC.

The chain couples TRBV6-5 to TRBJ1-1, with a weak D call TRBD1 (6 bases). CDR1 and CDR2 (germline): MNHEY, SVGAGI. The CDR3 covers 13 residues. Trimming stripped 6 bases from V and 1 base from J, with 9 bases between. For the CDR3, the DNA is TGTGCCAGCAGAATACAGGGGAACACTGAAGCTTTCTTT. This gives the protein CASRIQGNTEAFF.

This clonotype was observed a few times. The chain joins TRBV4-1 to TRBJ1-2, with TRBD1 matching 7 bases. The CDR3 has 16 amino acids. V was clipped by 0 bases and J by 5 bases; unmatched bases: 9. CDR1 and CDR2 (germline): MGHRA, YSYEKL. CDR3 nucleotides: TGCGCCAGCAGCCAAGATCAACAGGGGCGGACATATGGCTACACCTTC. Translating gives CASSQDQQGRTYGYTF.

In its sample, this clonotype was seen a few times. This chain uses TRBV4-2 with TRBJ2-5; D remains ambiguous. V was cut by 0 bases and J by 4 bases, with 6 bases left in between. Germline CDR1 is LGHNA and CDR2 is YNFKEQ. The CDR3 extends over 13 amino acids. The DNA of the CDR3 is TGTGCCAGCAGCCAAGAAGGACCAGAGACCCAGTACTTC. Translated, it gives CASSQEGPETQYF.

This clonotype was seen a handful of times. The chain carries TRBV5-1 and TRBJ2-7, with D unresolved. This CDR3 is 13 amino acids long. In germline, CDR1 is SGHRS, CDR2 YFSETQ. The germline V and J ends were trimmed by 0 bases and 5 bases, with 9 bases remaining between them. CDR3 sequence (DNA): TGCGCCAGCAGCTTGGAGGCAGTAGACGAGCAGTACTTC. Its protein is CASSLEAVDEQYF.

The rearrangement links TRBV12-3 or TRBV12-4 to TRBJ2-2, with D perhaps TRBD1 (5 bases). Deletions cut 5 bases from V and 2 bases from J, with 15 bases between. This CDR3 is built from 16 residues. The CDR3, as DNA: TGTGCCAGCAGTATTGAGCAGTGGGGCAACACCGGGGAGCTGTTTTTT. It translates to CASSIEQWGNTGELFF.